The present T cell receptor (beta chain) was sequenced within a study of monozygotic twins with inflammatory bowel disease. Regarding the study as a whole: Lower TCRbeta diversity (inverse Simpson) was seen in IBD patients than in healthy co-twins. Support was absent for any single strong signal or clonotype linked to IBD.

Phlebotomy per donor yielded a single 2.5 ml blood sample. TCRdb reanalyzed the 5' RACE reads, giving one entry per CDR3 protein sequence and no DNA. This table holds tens of thousands of distinct CDR3 sequences. For this clonotype: What it recognizes is unknown.

Germline V gives CDR1 SGHVS, CDR2 FNYEAQ. This CDR3 comprises 15 residues. The chain couples TRBV7-6 to TRBJ2-7; TCRdb indicates TRBD1, and absent DNA this call remains unverified. This TCR derives from a human donor with ulcerative colitis or Crohn's disease, or a healthy co-twin of an affected twin (not recorded which). Sequencing input: blood. The CDR3 is CASSARTGSSYEQYF.